The following is a T cell receptor beta chain sequence with its context. This entry belongs to a study of T cells in Graves' hyperthyroidism and ophthalmopathy. The hyperthyroidism patients had all been newly diagnosed, and their disease duration was under 2 months. Their ages ranged from 18 to 65 years. Uncontrolled infection, other autoimmune disease, pregnancy and lactation each barred patients from inclusion. The blood sample was taken at first hyperthyroidism diagnosis, before any ophthalmopathy symptoms. The germline V and J ends were trimmed by 2 bases and 6 bases, with 16 bases remaining between them. Germline V gene sequence: CDR1 LNHNV, CDR2 YYDKDF (reference sequence). The CDR3 is 16 residues long. Researchers took RNA transcripts and amplified the TCR beta CDR3 regions from them. HTBI primers drove first-round RT-PCR of the TCR CDR3. TCRdb used MiXCR to reprocess the multiplex PCR reads, holding one entry per CDR3 protein. The table shows hundreds of thousands of distinct CDR3 sequences, with around 14% occurring only once.

The chain uses TRBV15 and TRBJ2-2; D ambiguous. Sequences were obtained from blood. The clonotype comes from a woman under 30 with Graves' hyperthyroidism that later progressed to Graves' ophthalmopathy. The CDR3, as DNA: TGTGCCACCAGCAGATCTAGTCGTGTGCCGGCCGGGGAGCTGTTTTTT. Residues: CATSRSSRVPAGELFF.